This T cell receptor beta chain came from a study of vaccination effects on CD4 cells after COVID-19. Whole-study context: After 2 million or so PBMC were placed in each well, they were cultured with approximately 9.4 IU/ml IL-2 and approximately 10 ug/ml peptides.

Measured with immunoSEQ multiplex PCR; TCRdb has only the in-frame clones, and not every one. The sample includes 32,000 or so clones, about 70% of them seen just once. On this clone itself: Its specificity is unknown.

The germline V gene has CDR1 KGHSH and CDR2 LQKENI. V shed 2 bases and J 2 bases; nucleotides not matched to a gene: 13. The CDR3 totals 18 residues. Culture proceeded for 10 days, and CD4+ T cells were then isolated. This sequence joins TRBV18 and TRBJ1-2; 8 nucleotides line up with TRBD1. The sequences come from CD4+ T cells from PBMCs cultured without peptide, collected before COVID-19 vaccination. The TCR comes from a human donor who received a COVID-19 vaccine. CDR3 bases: TGTGCCAGCTCACCAACGAGGGGACCACAGGGGGGAAACTATGGCTACACCTTC. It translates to CASSPTRGPQGGNYGYTF.